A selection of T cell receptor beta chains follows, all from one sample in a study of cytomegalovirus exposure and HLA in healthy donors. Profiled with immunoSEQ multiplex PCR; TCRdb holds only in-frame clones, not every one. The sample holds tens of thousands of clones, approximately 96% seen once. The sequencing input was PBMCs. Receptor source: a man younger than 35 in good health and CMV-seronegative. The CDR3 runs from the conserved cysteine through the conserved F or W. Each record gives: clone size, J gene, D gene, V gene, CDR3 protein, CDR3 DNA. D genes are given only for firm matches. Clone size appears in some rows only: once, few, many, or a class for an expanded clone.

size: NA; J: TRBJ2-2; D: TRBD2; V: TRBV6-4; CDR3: CASSSLAGSTGELFF; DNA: TGTGCCAGCAGTTCACTAGCGGGTAGCACCGGGGAGCTGTTTTTT
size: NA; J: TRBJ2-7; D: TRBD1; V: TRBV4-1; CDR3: CASSQGTGAGEQYF; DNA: TGCGCCAGCAGCCAGGGGACAGGCGCGGGGGAGCAGTACTTC
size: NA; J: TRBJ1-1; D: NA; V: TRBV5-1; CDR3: CASSSDWGKMNTEAFF; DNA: TGCGCCAGCAGCTCGGACTGGGGTAAAATGAACACTGAAGCTTTCTTT
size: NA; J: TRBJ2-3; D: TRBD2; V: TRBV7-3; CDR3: CASSSVPLAGGYDTQYF; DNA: TGTGCCAGCAGCTCCGTCCCACTAGCGGGAGGGTATGATACGCAGTATTTT
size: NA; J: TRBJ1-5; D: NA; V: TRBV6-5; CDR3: CASSYLGSNQPQHF; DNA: TGTGCCAGCAGTTACCTAGGTAGCAATCAGCCCCAGCATTTT
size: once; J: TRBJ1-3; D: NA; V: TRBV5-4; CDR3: CASSFAGGNTIYF; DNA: TGTGCCAGCAGCTTCGCAGGCGGAAACACCATATATTTT
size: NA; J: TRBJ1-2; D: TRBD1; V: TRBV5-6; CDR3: CASSSATTGGHGYTF; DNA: TGTGCCAGCAGCTCGGCCACGACAGGGGGGCATGGCTACACCTTC
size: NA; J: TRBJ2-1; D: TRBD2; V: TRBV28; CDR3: CASSFLAGEDEQFF; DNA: TGTGCCAGCAGTTTCCTAGCGGGAGAGGATGAGCAGTTCTTC
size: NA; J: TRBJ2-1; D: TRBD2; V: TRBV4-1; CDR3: CASSPTQGGWFEQFF; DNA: TGCGCCAGCAGCCCTACTCAGGGAGGGTGGTTTGAGCAGTTCTTC
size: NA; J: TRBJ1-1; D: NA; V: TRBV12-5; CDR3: CASGLTLLNTEAFF; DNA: TGTGCTAGTGGTTTGACCCTACTGAACACTGAAGCTTTCTTT
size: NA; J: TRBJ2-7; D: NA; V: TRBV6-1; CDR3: CASILPGSSYEQYF; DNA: TGTGCCAGCATACTCCCTGGGAGCTCCTACGAGCAGTACTTC
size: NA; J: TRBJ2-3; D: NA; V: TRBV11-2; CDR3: CASSLATGVSDTQYF; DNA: TGTGCCAGCAGCTTAGCCACGGGAGTCTCAGATACGCAGTATTTT
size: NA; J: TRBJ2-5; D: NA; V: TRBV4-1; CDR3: CASSQHRATGVSKETQYF; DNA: TGCGCCAGCAGCCAACACCGAGCGACAGGCGTTTCTAAAGAGACCCAGTACTTC
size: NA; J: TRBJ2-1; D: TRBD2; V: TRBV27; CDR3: CASSPTAGLAPYNEQFF; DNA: TGTGCCAGCAGCCCCACAGCGGGACTAGCGCCCTACAATGAGCAGTTCTTC
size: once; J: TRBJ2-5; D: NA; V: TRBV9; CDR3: CASSYQLSKETQYF; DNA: TGTGCCAGCAGCTACCAACTCTCAAAAGAGACCCAGTACTTC
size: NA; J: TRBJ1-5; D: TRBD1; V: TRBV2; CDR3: CASSLGQDQPQHF; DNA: TGTGCCAGCAGTTTGGGACAGGATCAGCCCCAGCATTTT
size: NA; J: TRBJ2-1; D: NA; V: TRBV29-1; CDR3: CSAGQNEQFF; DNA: TGCAGCGCCGGACAGAATGAGCAGTTCTTC
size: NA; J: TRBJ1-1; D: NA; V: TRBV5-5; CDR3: CASSPGETEAFF; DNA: TGTGCCAGCAGCCCAGGGGAGACTGAAGCTTTCTTT
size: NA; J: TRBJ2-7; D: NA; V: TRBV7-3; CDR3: CASSVDGGVSYEQYF; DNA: TGTGCCAGCAGCGTCGACGGAGGTGTATCCTACGAGCAGTACTTC
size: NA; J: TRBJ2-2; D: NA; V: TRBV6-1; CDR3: CASDLGDFPGELFF; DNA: TGTGCCAGCGATTTGGGGGACTTTCCCGGGGAGCTGTTTTTT
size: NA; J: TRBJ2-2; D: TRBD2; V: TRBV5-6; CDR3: CASSRLSGSMIGELFF; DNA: TGTGCCAGCAGCCGACTTAGCGGGAGTATGATCGGGGAGCTGTTTTTT
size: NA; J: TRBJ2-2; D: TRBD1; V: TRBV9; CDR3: CASSRRTGVESGELFF; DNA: TGTGCCAGCAGCAGACGGACAGGGGTAGAATCCGGGGAGCTGTTTTTT
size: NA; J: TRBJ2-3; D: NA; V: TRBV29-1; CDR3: CSVDEQSTDTQYF; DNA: TGCAGCGTTGACGAACAGAGCACAGATACGCAGTATTTT
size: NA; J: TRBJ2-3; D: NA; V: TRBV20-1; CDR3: CSAPTSDTQYF; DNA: TGCAGTGCTCCGACATCAGATACGCAGTATTTT
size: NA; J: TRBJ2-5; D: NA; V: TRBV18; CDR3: CASSPQPASQTYQETQYF; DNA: TGTGCCAGCTCACCACAACCAGCCTCGCAGACTTACCAAGAGACCCAGTACTTC
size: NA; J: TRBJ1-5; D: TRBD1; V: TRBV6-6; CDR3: CASSQRTGGNQPQHF; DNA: TGTGCCAGCAGTCAAAGGACAGGGGGCAATCAGCCCCAGCATTTT
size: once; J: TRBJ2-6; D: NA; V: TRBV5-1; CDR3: CASSLALVNSGANVLTF; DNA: TGCGCCAGCAGCTTGGCCTTAGTTAACTCTGGGGCCAACGTCCTGACTTTC
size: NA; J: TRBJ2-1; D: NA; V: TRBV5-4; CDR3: CASSLGGFEGYNEQFF; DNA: TGTGCCAGCAGCTTGGGCGGTTTTGAGGGCTACAATGAGCAGTTCTTC
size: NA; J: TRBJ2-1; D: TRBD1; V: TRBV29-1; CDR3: CSVDAGGTGNEQFF; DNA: TGCAGCGTTGATGCAGGGGGAACAGGGAATGAGCAGTTCTTC
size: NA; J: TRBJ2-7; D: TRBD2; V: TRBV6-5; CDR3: CASSYTSGSYEQYF; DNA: TGTGCCAGCAGCTATACTAGCGGGAGCTACGAGCAGTACTTC
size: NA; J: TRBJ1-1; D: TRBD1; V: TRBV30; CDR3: CAWRPGQGEKTEAFF; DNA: TGTGCCTGGCGCCCTGGACAGGGTGAAAAGACTGAAGCTTTCTTT
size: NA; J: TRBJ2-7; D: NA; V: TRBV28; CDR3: CASSFGDTYEQYF; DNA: TGTGCCAGCAGTTTTGGGGACACATACGAGCAGTACTTC
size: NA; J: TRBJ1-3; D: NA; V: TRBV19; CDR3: CASRLTGSGNTIYF; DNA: TGTGCCAGTAGGCTGACAGGCTCTGGAAACACCATATATTTT
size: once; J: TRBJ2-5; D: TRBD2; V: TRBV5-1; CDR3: CASSSLTTSGETQYF; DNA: TGCGCCAGCAGCTCGCTGACGACTAGCGGGGAGACCCAGTACTTC
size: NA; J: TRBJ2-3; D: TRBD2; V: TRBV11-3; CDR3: CASSPGSGLAGTDTQYF; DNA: TGTGCCAGCAGCCCCGGGAGTGGACTAGCGGGCACAGATACGCAGTATTTT
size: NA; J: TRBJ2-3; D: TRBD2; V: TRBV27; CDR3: CASSPIPSGSVKDTQYF; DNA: TGTGCCAGCAGCCCTATCCCTAGCGGGAGCGTGAAAGATACGCAGTATTTT
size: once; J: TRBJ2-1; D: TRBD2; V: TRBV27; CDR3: CASSLGMSGTSLFF; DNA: TGTGCCAGCAGTTTAGGGATGTCCGGGACTAGCCTGTTCTTC
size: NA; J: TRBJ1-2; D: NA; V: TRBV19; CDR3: CASSNSQAYGYTF; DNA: TGTGCCAGTAGTAACTCGCAGGCCTATGGCTACACCTTC
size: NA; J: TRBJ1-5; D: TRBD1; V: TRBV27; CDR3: CATSRQGGNQPQHF; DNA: TGTGCCACCTCAAGACAGGGCGGCAATCAGCCCCAGCATTTT
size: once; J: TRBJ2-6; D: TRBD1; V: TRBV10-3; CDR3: CAIRAGTGGTGANVLTF; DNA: TGTGCCATCAGAGCCGGGACAGGGGGTACTGGGGCCAACGTCCTGACTTTC
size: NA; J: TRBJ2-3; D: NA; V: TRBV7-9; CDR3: CASSPVVVPDTQYF; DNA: TGTGCCAGCAGCCCCGTCGTCGTCCCAGATACGCAGTATTTT
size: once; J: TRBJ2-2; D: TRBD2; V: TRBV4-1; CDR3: CASSRTSGDTGELFF; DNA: TGCGCCAGCAGCCGGACTAGCGGTGACACCGGGGAGCTGTTTTTT
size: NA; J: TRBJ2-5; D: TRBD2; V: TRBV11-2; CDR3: CASSLVYRGRTQETQYF; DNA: TGTGCCAGCAGCTTAGTGTACCGCGGGAGGACTCAAGAGACCCAGTACTTC
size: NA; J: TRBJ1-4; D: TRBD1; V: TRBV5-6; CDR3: CASSLVGTAVEKLFF; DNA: TGTGCCAGCAGCTTGGTAGGGACAGCCGTCGAAAAACTGTTTTTT
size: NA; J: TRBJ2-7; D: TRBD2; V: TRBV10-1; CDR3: CASMPSGSQEQYF; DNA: TGCGCCAGCATGCCTAGCGGGAGTCAGGAGCAGTACTTC
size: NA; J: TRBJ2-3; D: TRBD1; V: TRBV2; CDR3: CASGDRETDTQYF; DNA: TGTGCCAGTGGGGACAGGGAGACAGATACGCAGTATTTT